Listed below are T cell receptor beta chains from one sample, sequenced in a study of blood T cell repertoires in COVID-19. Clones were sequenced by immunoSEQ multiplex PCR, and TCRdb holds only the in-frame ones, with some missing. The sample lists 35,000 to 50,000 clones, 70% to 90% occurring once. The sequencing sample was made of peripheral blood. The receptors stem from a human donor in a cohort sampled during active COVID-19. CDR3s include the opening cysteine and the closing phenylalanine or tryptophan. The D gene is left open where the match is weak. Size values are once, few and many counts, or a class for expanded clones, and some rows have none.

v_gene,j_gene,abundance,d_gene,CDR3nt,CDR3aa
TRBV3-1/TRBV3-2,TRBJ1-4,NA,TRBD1,TGTGCCAGCAGCCCGGGACAGGGGGCCCCCTTTGTTAATGAAAAACTGTTTTTT,CASSPGQGAPFVNEKLFF
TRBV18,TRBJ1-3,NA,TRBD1,TGTGCCAGCTCACTGGGACAGGGGAACTCTGGAAACACCATATATTTT,CASSLGQGNSGNTIYF
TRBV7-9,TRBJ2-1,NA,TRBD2,TGTGCCAGCAGCTTGGGACTAAGAAGCAATGAGCAGTTCTTC,CASSLGLRSNEQFF
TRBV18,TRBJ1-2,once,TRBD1,TGTGCCAGCTCACCGCCCGGGACAGGTTCGCGGGATGGCTACACCTTC,CASSPPGTGSRDGYTF
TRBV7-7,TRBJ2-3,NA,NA,TGTGCTAGCAGCTTGGGGCTCTCCTTCACAGATACGCAGTATTTT,CASSLGLSFTDTQYF
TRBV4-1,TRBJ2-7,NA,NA,TGCGCCAGCAGCCAAGGAACAGGGAGCTCCTACGAGCAGTACTTC,CASSQGTGSSYEQYF
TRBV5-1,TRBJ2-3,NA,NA,TGCGCCAGCAGCTTGGGCGGAATCACAGATACGCAGTATTTT,CASSLGGITDTQYF
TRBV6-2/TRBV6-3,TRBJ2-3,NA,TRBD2,TGTGCCAGCACCCCGGGACAGGGGCTACGTTCGACTCTAGCGGGGGGGCCGATCGATACGCAGTATTTT,CASTPGQGLRSTLAGGPIDTQYF
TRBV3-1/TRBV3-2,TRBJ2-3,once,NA,TGTGCCAGCAGGCTAACTGGGGACTCGAAAGATACGCAGTATTTT,CASRLTGDSKDTQYF
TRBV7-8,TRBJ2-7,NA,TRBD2,TGTGCCAGCAGCTCAAGCCGTCGGGGACTAGCGGTCGAGCAGTACTTC,CASSSSRRGLAVEQYF
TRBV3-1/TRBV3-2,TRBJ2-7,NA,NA,TGTGCCAGCAGCCAAGGGACGGCGGGCTACGAGCAGTACTTC,CASSQGTAGYEQYF
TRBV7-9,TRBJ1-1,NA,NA,TGTGCCAGCAGCCCCGGTCTTGAAGCTTTCTTT,CASSPGLEAFF
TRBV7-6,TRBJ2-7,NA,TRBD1,TGTGCCAGCAGCTTGAACACAGGGGTGGTGCCCTACGAGCAGTACTTC,CASSLNTGVVPYEQYF
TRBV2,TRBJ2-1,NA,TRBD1,TGTGCCAGCAGCCGGGGACAGGGGTCAGTTGAGCAGTTCTTC,CASSRGQGSVEQFF
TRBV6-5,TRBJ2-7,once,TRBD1,TGTGCCAGCAGCGAGGAGGACAGGGGATACGAGCAGTACTTC,CASSEEDRGYEQYF
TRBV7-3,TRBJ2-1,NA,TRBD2,TGTGCCAGCAGCTTAGGACTAGCGGGGGGACCTTACTACAATGAGCAGTTCTTC,CASSLGLAGGPYYNEQFF
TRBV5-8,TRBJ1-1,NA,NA,TGTGCCAGCAGCTTGTTTGGGGGAGGGAACACTGAAGCTTTCTTT,CASSLFGGGNTEAFF
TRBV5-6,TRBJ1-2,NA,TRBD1,TGTGCCAGCAGCTTGAGGGACAGGGGTACAATGGGCTACACCTTC,CASSLRDRGTMGYTF
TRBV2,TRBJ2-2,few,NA,TGTGCCAGCGGGCGGGGAGACACCGGGGAGCTGTTTTTT,CASGRGDTGELFF
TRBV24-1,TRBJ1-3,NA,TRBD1,TGTGCCACCAGTGATTTGCAGTGGGACAGGGGATTCTCTGGAAACACCATATATTTT,CATSDLQWDRGFSGNTIYF
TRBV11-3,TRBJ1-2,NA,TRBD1,TGTGCCAGCAGCACCGGGACAGGGGACTATGGCTACACCTTC,CASSTGTGDYGYTF
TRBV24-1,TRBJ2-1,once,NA,TGTGCCACCAGTGATTTTTTGGGGGGTGAGGGGTCCCCCTACAATGAGCAGTTCTTC,CATSDFLGGEGSPYNEQFF
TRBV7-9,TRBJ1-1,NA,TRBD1,TGTGCCAGCAGCTTGGGTGGGACAGGGGGTTTCACTGAAGCTTTCTTT,CASSLGGTGGFTEAFF
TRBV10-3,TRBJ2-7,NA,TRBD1,TGTGCCTCCATGGACAGGGGCTCCTACGAGCAGTACTTC,CASMDRGSYEQYF
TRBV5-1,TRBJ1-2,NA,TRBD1,TGCGCCAGCAGCTTAGATGGGACAGGGATTTGGAGCTACACCTTC,CASSLDGTGIWSYTF
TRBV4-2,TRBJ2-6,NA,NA,TGTGCCAGCAGCCAAGGCAGGGGCGCTGGGGCCAACGTCCTGACTTTC,CASSQGRGAGANVLTF
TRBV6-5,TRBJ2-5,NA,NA,TGTGCCAGCGAATGGAGCCAAGAGACCCAGTACTTC,CASEWSQETQYF
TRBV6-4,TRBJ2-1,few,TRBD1,TGTGCCAGCAGTGAATACGCCGGGACAGGGAATGAGCAGTTCTTC,CASSEYAGTGNEQFF
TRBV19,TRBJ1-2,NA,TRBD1,TGTGCCAGTAGAATAGGACAGGGGGAGAGGGGAGTTGGCTACACCTTC,CASRIGQGERGVGYTF
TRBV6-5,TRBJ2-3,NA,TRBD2,TGTGCCAGCAGCCGTGGACTAGCGGGGACAGATACGCAGTATTTT,CASSRGLAGTDTQYF
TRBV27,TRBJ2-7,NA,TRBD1,TGTGCCAGCAGTTCGATAGAGGGACAGGGCTACGAGCAGTACTTC,CASSSIEGQGYEQYF
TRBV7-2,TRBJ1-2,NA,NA,TGTGCCAGCAGTTTTCCCGTCCGCTATGGCTACACCTTC,CASSFPVRYGYTF
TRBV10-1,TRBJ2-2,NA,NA,TGCGCCAGCAGTGAAGGCAGGAAGGCCGGGGAGCTGTTTTTT,CASSEGRKAGELFF
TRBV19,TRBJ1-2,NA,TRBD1,TGTGCCACCAGGGACAGGGGCGAATCGGGCTACACCTTC,CATRDRGESGYTF
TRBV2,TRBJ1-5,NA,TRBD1,TGTGCCAGCAGTGGGGGACAGGGCCAGCCCCAGCATTTT,CASSGGQGQPQHF
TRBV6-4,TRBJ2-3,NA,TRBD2,TGTGCCAGCAGCCGGGAGCGGGGGGAGACAGATACGCAGTATTTT,CASSRERGETDTQYF
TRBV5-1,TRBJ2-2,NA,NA,TGCGCCAGCAGCTTGGCGACATCCGGGGAGCTGTTTTTT,CASSLATSGELFF
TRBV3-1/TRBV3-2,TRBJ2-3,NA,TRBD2,TGTGCCAGCAGCCCTGGGACTAGGGCTGATACGCAGTATTTT,CASSPGTRADTQYF
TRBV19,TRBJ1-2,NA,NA,TGTGCCAGTAGTATTCACGTGCAGGGGACGTATGGCTACACCTTC,CASSIHVQGTYGYTF
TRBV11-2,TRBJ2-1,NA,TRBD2,TGTGCCAGCAGCTTAGATAGCGGGGCATTCAATGAGCAGTTCTTC,CASSLDSGAFNEQFF
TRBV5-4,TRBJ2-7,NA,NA,TGTGCCAGCAGCGGAGATCTCTCCCCTATGTACGAGCAGTACTTC,CASSGDLSPMYEQYF
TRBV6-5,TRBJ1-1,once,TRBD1,TGTGCCAGCAGCAATGACAGGGGGTTCACTGAAGCTTTCTTT,CASSNDRGFTEAFF
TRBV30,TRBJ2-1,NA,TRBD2,TGTGCCTGGAGACTAGCGGGGGCCTCGACGGGGCAGTTCTTC,CAWRLAGASTGQFF